Below, 19 T cell receptor beta chains from the same sample are listed, as sequenced in a study of T cell clonality in common variable immunodeficiency. Profiled with immunoSEQ multiplex PCR; TCRdb holds only in-frame clones, not every one. This sample carries around 55,000 clones, none of them present only once. Sequenced input: peripheral blood mononuclear cells. The receptors derive from a person between 18 and 75 years old in good health.

This clone occurred many times. The read ends 3 residues before the CDR3 terminus; that terminus is restored from the germline J gene. The rearrangement uses TRBV19 and TRBJ2-5; 7 nucleotides align to TRBD2. In germline, CDR1 is LNHDA, CDR2 SQIVND (reference sequence). The CDR3 length is 13 residues. Trimming at V came to 10 bases and at J to 1 base, leaving 6 bases not matched to a gene. The CDR3 loop reads CATSSGGQETQYF. The sequenced part of the CDR3 DNA is TGTGCCACCTCTAGCGGAGGCCAAGAGACC.

This clone was counted ten times or more. A much bigger clone sits one base away, suggesting this may be a read error. Read data end 3 residues before the CDR3 end; the end is taken from the germline J gene. The V gene is TRBV6-4, the J gene TRBJ1-2; no firm D call. The germline CDR1 and CDR2 sequences are MRHNA and SNTAGT. CDR3 length: 15 amino acids. This chain's CDR3 is CASSDGLAGANDYTF. The DNA read from the CDR3 is TGTGCCAGCAGTGACGGACTAGCGGGAGCCAATGAC.

This clone has ten or more counts. Sequencing ends 3 residues short of the CDR3 end; the germline J gene provides the rest. This chain connects TRBV7-2 to TRBJ2-1; D is perhaps TRBD1 (6 bases). The CDR3 has 13 residues. Germline assignment: CDR1 SGHTA and CDR2 FQGNSA. The V end was cut by 5 bases, the J end by 6 bases, with 11 bases between. The covered CDR3 bases are TGTGCCAGCAGCCTAGGACAGCCCAATGAG. It encodes CASSLGQPNE. The CDR3 as a whole reads CASSLGQPNEQFF.

This clone was seen ten or more times. The read falls 3 residues short of the CDR3 end, and the missing part is taken from the germline J gene. The gene calls are TRBV11-2 and TRBJ2-1; 10 nucleotides align to TRBD1. The CDR3 length is 15 residues. CDR1 is SGHAT, CDR2 FQNNGV, per germline. V was clipped by 4 bases and J by 7 bases; unmatched bases: 7. This chain's CDR3 is CASSSPGQGWNEQFF. The DNA read from the CDR3 is TGTGCCAGCAGCTCCCCGGGACAGGGGTGGAATGAG.

At least ten counts were recorded for this clone. The CDR3 end lies 3 residues beyond the end of the read and is filled in from the germline J gene. The V gene is TRBV9, the J gene TRBJ2-3; 8 bases are shared with TRBD2. J lost 4 bases, V lost 0 bases, and 10 bases had no gene match. Per germline, CDR1 SGDLS and CDR2 YYNGEE. The CDR3 consists of 17 residues. The chain's CDR3 is CASSVGPGGPLADTQYF. CDR3 DNA (partial): TGTGCCAGCAGCGTAGGACCGGGGGGGCCATTGGCAGATACG.

This clone was recorded at least ten times. One end of the junction varies from germline; a read error may be responsible. The CDR3 goes on 3 residues after the read ends, and that part is filled in from the germline J gene. The V call is TRBV4-2, the J call TRBJ2-3; D is possibly TRBD2 (6 bases). Per germline, CDR1 LGHNA and CDR2 YNFKEQ. CDR3 size: 17 residues. The DNA read from the CDR3 is TGCGCCAGCAGCCAAGATCGAAGAGGGACTTACACAGATACG. Translation: CASSQDRRGTYTDT. The CDR3 reads in full as CASSQDRRGTYTDTQYF.

With respect to this clone: A read error may explain this, as a much larger clone is one base away. Read data end 3 residues before the CDR3 end; the end is taken from the germline J gene. Other DNA sequences within the sample encode an identical CDR3. The chain is built from TRBV6-2 or TRBV6-3 and TRBJ1-3; D perhaps matches TRBD1 (5 bases). Germline CDR1 and CDR2: MNHEY and SVGEGT. The CDR3 runs to 15 residues. The DNA read from the CDR3 is TGTGCCAGCAGCCGCGACAGCCTCTCTGGAAACACG. It yields the protein CASSRDSLSGNT. The complete CDR3 sequence is CASSRDSLSGNTIYF.

Many counts were recorded for this clone. The DNA ends 3 residues before the CDR3 does, and the rest of the CDR3 is filled in from the germline J gene. This rearrangement joins TRBV5-4 to TRBJ2-2; D possibly corresponds to TRBD1 (6 bases). Germline CDR1 SGHNT, CDR2 YYREEE (reference sequence). This CDR3 is 13 amino acids long. The covered CDR3 bases are TGTGCCAGCAGCGTTACGGGACATGACAAG. This encodes CASSVTGHDK. The whole CDR3 is CASSVTGHDKLFF.

The table lists this clone with many counts. Mismatch with germline at one junction end may stem from a read error. The read is 3 residues too short to cover the CDR3 end, so that end is filled in from the germline J gene. The chain joins TRBV4-2 to TRBJ1-4; 8 bases are shared with TRBD1. The germline V gene has CDR1 LGHNA and CDR2 YNFKEQ. The CDR3 sequence is 18 residues long. CDR3 loop: CASSLSGARGRLNEKLFF. The DNA read from the CDR3 is TGCGCCAGCAGCCTCAGTGGGGCCAGGGGGCGACTTAATGAAAAA.

At least ten counts were recorded for this clone. One end of the junction varies from germline; a read error may be responsible. The read ends 3 residues before the CDR3 terminus; that terminus is restored from the germline J gene. V gene TRBV4-2 combines with J gene TRBJ2-2; TRBD1 or TRBD2 may be the D gene (5 bases each). This CDR3 region has 14 residues. The germline gives CDR1 LGHNA, CDR2 YNFKEQ. The CDR3 bases that were read are TGCGCCAGCAGCCAAGAGGGGCCCACCGGGGAG. It specifies CASSQEGPTGE. The entire CDR3 protein is CASSQEGPTGELFF.

This clone was seen ten or more times. The observed sequence ends 3 residues before the CDR3 terminus, with the missing tail filled in from the germline J gene. The V and J genes are TRBV28 and TRBJ1-2; 11 bases map to TRBD1. After removal of 6 bases from V and 5 bases from J, the junction contained 8 bases not matched to a gene. The CDR3 length is 15 residues. Germline V gene sequence: CDR1 MDHEN, CDR2 SYDVKM. CDR3 bases read: TGTGCCAGCAGATCTGGGACAGGGGGAGGGTATGGC. Translating gives CASRSGTGGGYG. The full CDR3 protein reads CASRSGTGGGYGYTF.

This clone has more than one count but fewer than ten. Compared with germline, one end of the junction differs, possibly owing to a read error. The read falls 3 residues short of the CDR3 end, and the missing part is taken from the germline J gene. The rearrangement links TRBV2 to TRBJ1-5, with D perhaps TRBD1 (5 bases). Germline-derived CDR1 and CDR2 are SNHLY and FYNNEI. The CDR3 is 12 amino acids. CDR3 amino acids: CRPSGGGQPQHF. The covered CDR3 bases are TGCAGGCCTTCCGGGGGAGGCCAGCCC.

The table lists this clone with many counts. The missing CDR3 end, 3 residues past where the read stops, is filled in from the germline J gene. This chain links TRBV14 with TRBJ2-1, with 10 bases fitting TRBD1. The CDR3 extends over 16 amino acids. V trimming: 2 bases; J trimming: 3 bases; junction bases outside the gene matches: 4. Germline CDR1 reads SGHDN; CDR2 reads FVKESK. This chain's CDR3 is CASSQRTGGNYNEQFF. Partial CDR3 DNA: TGTGCCAGCAGCCAACGGACAGGGGGGAACTACAATGAG.

This clone was counted ten times or more. The CDR3 is cut off 3 residues early in the read; its end comes from the germline J gene. The chain links TRBV29-1 to TRBJ2-5, with TRBD1 identical over 10 bases. Germline CDR1 and CDR2: SQVTM and ANQGSEA. The CDR3 totals 14 residues. The J segment lost 4 bases and the V segment lost 6 bases, leaving 8 bases of the junction unmatched. The CDR3 bases that were read are TGCAGCGTAGCGACAGGGGGCGTGAGAGAGACC. This codes for CSVATGGVRET. The CDR3, in full, reads CSVATGGVRETQYF.

This clone was counted many times. The read finishes 3 residues shy of the CDR3 end, and the germline J gene is used to complete it. The V and J genes are TRBV20-1 and TRBJ2-3; 8 bases match TRBD2. Per the germline V gene, CDR1 is DFQATT and CDR2 is SNEGSKA (reference sequence). The CDR3 is 17 residues long. The CDR3 protein is CSARELGSGGKEETQYF. The CDR3 DNA, read in part, is TGCAGTGCTAGAGAATTGGGGAGCGGGGGAAAGGAAGAGACG.

Points on this clone: A read error may account for a junction end that differs from germline. The read falls 3 residues short of the CDR3 end, and the missing part is taken from the germline J gene. The chain uses TRBV7-9 and TRBJ2-2; D might be TRBD2 (5 bases). The CDR3 has 13 amino acids. Germline CDR1 SEHNR, CDR2 FQNEAQ (reference sequence). The CDR3 region is CSSSWSGEEKLFF. Partial CDR3 DNA: TGTTCCAGCAGCTGGTCCGGGGAAGAAAAG.

This clone was detected many times. The sequenced fragment ends 3 residues before the CDR3 boundary, so the rest is inferred from the germline J gene. The rearrangement links TRBV6-2 or TRBV6-3 to TRBJ2-1, with 9 bases lining up with TRBD1. Losses at the gene ends were 5 bases for V and 6 bases for J; bases not matched to a gene: 11. CDR3 length: 16 amino acids. CDR1 is MNHEY, CDR2 SVGEGT, per germline. The CDR3: CASSPNFRQGGNEQFF. CDR3 bases read: TGTGCCAGCAGTCCGAATTTTCGACAGGGGGGCAATGAG.

With regard to this clone: The sequence runs out 3 residues before the end of the CDR3; the remainder is reconstructed from the germline J gene. The rearrangement joins TRBV2 to TRBJ2-3; D might be TRBD1 (5 bases). Germline V gives CDR1 SNHLY, CDR2 FYNNEI. The CDR3 length is 14 residues. The CDR3 region is CASLAQGFNQPQYF. The sequenced CDR3 bases are TGTGCCAGTCTTGCCCAGGGCTTCAATCAGCCG.

In this sample, this clone turned up many times. The read finishes 3 residues shy of the CDR3 end, and the germline J gene is used to complete it. The chain carries TRBV18 and TRBJ2-2, with D tentatively TRBD2 (6 bases). The CDR3 has 16 amino acids. Germline CDR1 is KGHSH and CDR2 is LQKENI. V shed 3 bases and J shed 5 bases, with 16 bases lying between them. This CDR3 reads CASSPGRPGRTGELFF. Incomplete CDR3 DNA: TGTGCCAGCTCACCCGGACGGCCAGGGAGGACCGGGGAG.